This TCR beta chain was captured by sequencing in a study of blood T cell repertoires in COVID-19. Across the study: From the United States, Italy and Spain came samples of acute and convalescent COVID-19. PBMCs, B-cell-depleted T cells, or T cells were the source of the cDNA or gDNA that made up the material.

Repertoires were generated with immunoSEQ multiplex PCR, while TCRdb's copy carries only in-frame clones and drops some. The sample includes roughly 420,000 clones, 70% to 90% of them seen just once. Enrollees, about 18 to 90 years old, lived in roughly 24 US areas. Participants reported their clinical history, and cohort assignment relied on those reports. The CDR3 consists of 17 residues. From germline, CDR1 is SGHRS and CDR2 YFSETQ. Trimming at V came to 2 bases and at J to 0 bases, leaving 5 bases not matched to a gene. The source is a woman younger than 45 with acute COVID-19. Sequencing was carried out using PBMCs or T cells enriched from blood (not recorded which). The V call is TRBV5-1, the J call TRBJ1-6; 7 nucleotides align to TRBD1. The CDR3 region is CASSFMGQSSYNSPLHF. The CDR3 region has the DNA TGCGCCAGCAGCTTTATGGGACAGTCCTCCTATAATTCACCCCTCCACTTT.